The clone carrying this T cell receptor (beta chain) has just a few counts. Its antigen is not identified. The sample originates from a study of T cell repertoires in cytomegalovirus infection. Turning to the study itself: Matching HLA type and CMV infection were both indicated by public TCR beta signatures.

V was clipped by 4 bases and J by 7 bases; unmatched bases: 7. The CDR3 sequence is 15 residues long. The germline gives CDR1 SGHNT, CDR2 YENEEA. TCRdb redid the calling of the reads with MiXCR, one entry per CDR3 protein. The sample comprises just under 500,000 distinct CDR3 sequences, 30% to 40% of which are singletons, and 17% rests with the top ten. The TCR sequence derives from a human donor in good health (CMV status not recorded). Some clones in this sample may be carry-over from other donors' samples. The chain carries TRBV11-3 and TRBJ2-5, with TRBD1 matching over 12 bases. Sequencing used cultured PBMCs, obtained from culture after CMV antigen stimulation. DNA of the CDR3: TGTGCCAGCAGCTCGGGGGACAGGGGGCAGGGGACCCAGTACTTC. Protein sequence: CASSSGDRGQGTQYF.